The 13 T cell receptor beta chains listed next were all sequenced from one sample in a study of T-cell reconstitution after alpha-beta-depleted transplantation in children. Unique molecular identifiers were used to barcode this TCRbeta library. TCRdb ran MiXCR on the PCR reads and lists one entry per CDR3 protein. The table lists under 300,000 distinct CDR3 sequences, roughly a tenth of them singletons, with about 5.4% in the top ten. Sample: PBMCs from the stem cell graft donor, taken from the stem cell graft. The receptors were gathered from a human donor who donated a stem cell graft to a child with SCID.

This clonotype was detected many times. The chain links TRBV2 to TRBJ1-2, with no clear D. V lost 3 bases, J lost 6 bases, and 11 bases lay in between. Germline V gene sequence: CDR1 SNHLY, CDR2 FYNNEI. The CDR3 spans 13 residues. CDR3 residues: CASSESGLHGYTF. In nucleotides, the CDR3 is TGTGCCAGCAGTGAGTCCGGGCTCCATGGCTACACCTTC.

This clonotype was counted many times. V and J are TRBV3-1 and TRBJ1-1; no reliable D call. The CDR3 has 11 residues. Trimming took off 4 bases at V and 7 bases at J, with 7 bases between the two ends. Looked up from germline, CDR1 is LGHDT and CDR2 is YNNKEL (reference sequence). CDR3 nucleotides: TGTGCCAGCAGCCTCCTCAATGAAGCTTTCTTT. Residues: CASSLLNEAFF. Drawing the rest from reference TRBV3-1 and TRBJ1-1, the complete variable domain is DTAVSQTPKYLVTQMGNDKSIKCEQNLGHDTMYWYKQDSKKFLKIMFSYNNKELIINETVPNRFSPKSPDKAHLNLHINSLELGDSAVYFCASSLLNEAFFGQGTRLTVV.

In regard to this clonotype: This clone may be a read error of a much larger clone one base away. V usage is TRBV20-1 and J usage is TRBJ2-7, with D possibly being TRBD2 (5 bases). The CDR3 length is 15 residues. The V end lost 3 bases, the J end lost 2 bases, and 17 bases lay between the germline ends. Germline V gives CDR1 DFQATT, CDR2 SNEGSKA (reference sequence). The CDR3: CSARDDGMLPYEQYF. The CDR3 DNA sequence: TGCAGTGCTAGGGATGACGGGATGCTCCCCTACGAGCAGTACTTC.

This clonotype has at least ten counts. V is TRBV7-6 and J is TRBJ2-7, with D unresolved. Germline V gives CDR1 SGHVS, CDR2 FNYEAQ. V lost 4 bases and J lost 6, with 19 bases in between. The CDR3 contains 15 residues. In DNA, the CDR3 is TGTGCCAGCAGCTCTGCTCCCAGTCCCTTGGGCGAGCAGTACTTC. As protein: CASSSAPSPLGEQYF.

The chain employs TRBV11-2 and TRBJ2-3, with 14 bases aligning to TRBD2. The CDR3 runs to 18 residues. The V gene end was trimmed by 5 bases and the J gene end by 0 bases; junction bases not matched to a gene: 7. Germline CDR1 SGHAT, CDR2 FQNNGV. The CDR3 is CASSSQTSGGASTDTQYF. CDR3 DNA sequence: TGTGCCAGCAGCAGCCAGACTAGCGGGGGGGCTAGCACAGATACGCAGTATTTT.

This clonotype was counted ten times or more. This chain joins TRBV2 and TRBJ2-2; D is tentatively TRBD1 or TRBD2 (5 bases each). V shed 6 bases and J shed 6 bases, with 14 bases lying between them. Germline CDR1 is SNHLY and CDR2 is FYNNEI. The CDR3 spans 14 residues. The CDR3 bases are TGTGCCAGCAGGGGGACCTGGGCGGCCGGGGAGCTGTTTTTT. Its protein is CASRGTWAAGELFF. The full variable domain, in which reference TRBV2 and TRBJ2-2 provide the parts outside the CDR3, is EPEVTQTPSHQVTQMGQEVILRCVPISNHLYFYWYRQILGQKVEFLVSFYNNEISEKSEIFDDQFSVERPDGSNFTLKIRSTKLEDSAMYFCASRGTWAAGELFFGEGSRLTVL.

This clonotype was seen many times. The J gene is TRBJ1-6, the V gene TRBV12-3 or TRBV12-4, with D unresolved. V was trimmed by 4 bases and J by 5 bases, leaving 12 bases between them. This CDR3 region has 15 residues. The CDR3 is CASSSDSGNNSPLHF. CDR3 sequence (DNA): TGTGCCAGCAGTTCAGATTCCGGGAATAATTCACCCCTCCACTTT.

This clonotype has ten or more counts. The chain has TRBV9 and TRBJ1-2; D is unclear. The CDR3 has 12 residues. Looked up from germline, CDR1 is SGDLS and CDR2 is YYNGEE. The V end was cut by 4 bases, the J end by 5 bases, with 9 bases between. CDR3 DNA: TGTGCCAGCAGCACCACCGGGTATGGCTACACCTTC. It codes for CASSTTGYGYTF.

This clonotype came up many times. The chain combines TRBV4-1 with TRBJ1-1; TRBD1 matches at 7 bases. The CDR3 covers 14 residues. Germline V gene data show CDR1 as MGHRA and CDR2 as YSYEKL. Germline trimming cut 4 bases from V and 6 bases from J; bases unmatched to any gene: 8. The CDR3, as DNA: TGCGCCAGCAGCCTAGCAGGGGGTATGGCTGAAGCTTTCTTT. As protein: CASSLAGGMAEAFF.

Comments on this clonotype: A much larger clone lies one base from this, so it may be a read error. This chain joins TRBV20-1 and TRBJ1-5; no reliable D call. The CDR3 is 14 residues long. Germline V gene sequence: CDR1 DFQATT, CDR2 SNEGSKA (reference sequence). CDR3 residues: CSARPLYSNRPQHF. The CDR3 coding sequence is TGCAGTGCTAGACCTCTATATAGCAATCGGCCCCAGCATTTT.

In this sample, this clonotype turned up many times. The chain joins TRBV20-1 to TRBJ2-1, with 10 positions matching TRBD2. CDR3 size: 13 residues. Germline V gene sequence: CDR1 DFQATT, CDR2 SNEGSKA (reference sequence). CDR3 region: CSTRSGGDGEQFF. For the CDR3, the DNA is TGCAGCACACGCAGCGGGGGGGATGGTGAGCAGTTCTTC.

This clonotype was seen many times. The chain is built from TRBV12-3 or TRBV12-4 and TRBJ1-6, with a tentative D call TRBD1 (6 bases). The CDR3 covers 15 residues. The V and J ends lost 5 bases and 8 bases respectively, with 16 bases between them. CDR3 bases: TGTGCCAGCAGTCCTAGACAGGTCGGGGATTCACCCCTCCACTTT. Translating gives CASSPRQVGDSPLHF.

In this sample, this clonotype turned up many times. CDR3 region: CASSLDSASYNEQFF. The CDR3 DNA is TGCGCCAGCAGCCTTGACAGCGCAAGCTACAATGAGCAGTTCTTC. The V gene is TRBV5-1, the J gene TRBJ2-1, with a tentative D call TRBD1 (5 bases). Trimming cost V 4 bases and J 3 bases, with 14 bases left between them. This CDR3 contains 15 residues. From germline, CDR1 is SGHRS and CDR2 YFSETQ.